This T cell receptor (beta chain) derives from a study of shared clonotypes between healthy human individuals. Study summary: The plates for each donor numbered three CD4 naive, three CD4 memory, two CD8 naive and one CD8 memory.

The sorted-subset replicate PCRs were given around 200 ng DNA, which is 30,000 or so T cell genomes. The table came from immunoSEQ multiplex PCR; TCRdb's copy has only in-frame clones and leaves some out. The sample lists approximately 330,000 clones, around 79% occurring once. Free of recent acute infections or vaccinations, the donors were healthy HIV-negative adults. Those who donated, Caucasian adults without exception, all lived in Nashville, Tennessee. Trimming at V came to 5 bases and at J to 8 bases, leaving 6 bases not matched to a gene. Germline V lookup: CDR1 SQVTM, CDR2 ANQGSEA. The CDR3 consists of 13 residues.

Material for sequencing was memory CD4+ T cells sorted from blood. The subset was: CD45RA-negative fraction. This chain links TRBV29-1 with TRBJ2-3, with TRBD1 matching over 11 bases. This sequence originates from a man aged 25-45 years in good health. The CDR3 sequence: CSVSPGTGGTQYF. Here the CDR3 DNA reads TGCAGCGTTTCACCCGGGACAGGGGGTACGCAGTATTTT.